What follows describes a single TCR beta chain. This clone has just a few counts. Its cognate antigen has yet to be identified. No much larger clone is present one base from it, and per-base qualities are unavailable. At diagnosis, peripheral blood, uninvolved tumor-adjacent lung and tumor were collected and were preserved as a mix of fresh-frozen and FFPE material. For TCR repertoire profiling, the blood samples were analyzed as peripheral blood mononuclear cells. This entry is derived from a study of T cells in localized non-small cell lung cancer (dated by TCRdb to about 2020). At the level of the whole study: The study examined T cell repertoires in 200 to 300 patients with early-stage NSCLC and compared tumors with uninvolved tumor-adjacent lungs. The cohort consisted of 200 to 250 treatment-naive NSCLC patients whose localized lung tumors had been resected. The mean age of the NSCLC patients was 60 to 85 years, with 120 to 150 men and over 100 women.

The immunoSEQ Assay was used to sequence TCR beta CDR3 regions from DNA. The original pipeline was this. To compute T cell density, TCR beta template counts were normalized to usable DNA, which was estimated by amplifying housekeeping genes. Richness was estimated with the preseqR package, extrapolating to 400,000 templates for PBMC samples and 120,000 templates for tissue samples. Clonality was taken to be one minus Pielou's evenness. Differential abundance testing on productive amino-acid clonotypes, with a minimum total count of 5 and an alpha of 0.1, was used to identify tissue-enriched TCRs. The Jaccard Index and the Morisita Overlap Index were used to quantify repertoire overlap between compartments. GLIPH grouped TCR beta CDR3s together with public tetramer-defined viral CDR3s, and a viral motif had to include at least three viral sequences and also show V-gene enrichment. What TCRdb holds here is the immuneACCESS table cut down to in-frame rearrangements. Part of the clones is not present; checked against another copy, under half of the missing clones reflect an unresolved V gene, and the others are unexplained. That table supplies the V and J calls and clone size; D and trimming were determined from the DNA. Across this sample there are tens of thousands of clones, with roughly four fifths seen only once. Of the sample, around 4.3% falls within the top ten clones.

What the work shows at the level of the full study, not this receptor alone: Uninvolved tumor-adjacent lung showed the highest T cell clonality, higher than tumor, which suggests more focused antigenic responses in the uninvolved tumor-adjacent lung. Longer overall survival was associated with higher T cell density in blood, whereas shorter survival was associated with higher clonality in adjacent lung. Because the study design was exploratory, TCR variables were selected using unadjusted p-values without false-discovery rate correction. Multi-region tumor sequencing was not performed, so intratumor heterogeneity could not be excluded. A median of approximately 53 of the top 100 tumor clones turned up in the paired uninvolved adjacent lung, and fewer than 35 of those clones also ranked among the top 100 of that same adjacent lung.

This TCR came from a woman aged 35 to 75 with stage I lung adenocarcinoma. Here the sequenced sample was peripheral blood, taken before any cancer treatment.

The CDR3 reads CASSPNQGARNGYTF. The DNA sequence is given as TGTGCCAGCAGCCCGAACCAGGGGGCGCGGAATGGCTACACCTTC. The rearrangement combines TRBV7-9 with TRBJ1-2, and TRBD1 aligns with 8 junction nucleotides. From the germline V gene (reference sequence), CDR1 is SEHNR and CDR2 is FQNEAQ. The CDR3, cysteine through phenylalanine, is 15 amino acids long. Only the CDR3 portion is preserved as DNA: 45 bases, with reading frame beginning at the first base. Trimming accounts for 5 bases at V and 6 bases at J, while the number of junction bases matched to no gene is 11.